A selection of T cell receptor beta chains follows, all from one sample in a study of T cell responses to AZD1222 COVID-19 vaccine. The repertoire was sequenced with immunoSEQ multiplex PCR; TCRdb's copy has only in-frame clones and lacks some. The sample has about 110,000 clones; about 95% are singletons. The sample was peripheral blood, taken 28 days after the second AZD1222 dose. These receptors were collected from an adult who received the AZD1222 COVID-19 vaccine. The CDR3 runs from the conserved cysteine through the conserved F or W. The D gene is left open where the match is weak. Rows give clone size only sometimes, using once, few, many, or a class for an expanded clone.

j_gene,abundance,v_gene,d_gene,CDR3aa,CDR3nt
TRBJ2-2,.,TRBV12-3/TRBV12-4,TRBD1,CASVGQGTGELFF,TGTGCCAGCGTGGGACAGGGCACCGGGGAGCTGTTTTTT
TRBJ1-3,.,TRBV10-2,.,CASSESDTSGGNTIYF,TGCGCCAGCAGTGAGTCCGACACCTCGGGAGGAAACACCATATATTTT
TRBJ1-2,.,TRBV29-1,.,CSVAENYGYTF,TGCAGCGTCGCAGAGAACTATGGCTACACCTTC
TRBJ2-2,.,TRBV27,TRBD1,CASEDRVDTGELFF,TGTGCCAGCGAAGACAGGGTGGACACCGGGGAGCTGTTTTTT
TRBJ1-1,few,TRBV10-3,.,CAISARRIEAFF,TGTGCCATCAGTGCCAGGCGGATTGAAGCTTTCTTT
TRBJ1-1,once,TRBV3-1/TRBV3-2,.,CASRETSMGPLSRAAFF,TGTGCCAGCAGAGAGACCTCCATGGGACCGCTTTCTAGGGCGGCTTTCTTT
TRBJ1-1,.,TRBV6-5,.,CASSLQQNTEAFF,TGTGCCAGCAGTTTACAGCAGAACACTGAAGCTTTCTTT
TRBJ1-1,.,TRBV5-1,TRBD1,CASSLASRQGWESEAFF,TGCGCCAGCAGCTTGGCCTCTCGACAGGGGTGGGAATCTGAAGCTTTCTTT
TRBJ1-1,.,TRBV19,.,CASSILSAGQRKNTEAFF,TGTGCCAGTAGTATTTTGTCGGCAGGGCAGAGGAAGAACACTGAAGCTTTCTTT
TRBJ2-2,.,TRBV5-8,.,CASSLAVSTNTGELFF,TGTGCCAGCAGCTTGGCTGTCTCTACGAACACCGGGGAGCTGTTTTTT
TRBJ2-1,.,TRBV19,.,CASSEGGNVNEQFF,TGTGCCAGTTCGGAGGGGGGGAATGTAAATGAGCAGTTCTTC
TRBJ1-1,once,TRBV19,.,CASSPMNTEAFF,TGTGCCAGTAGCCCGATGAACACTGAAGCTTTCTTT
TRBJ2-1,.,TRBV5-8,TRBD2,CASSFGTSGFSEQFF,TGTGCCAGCAGCTTCGGGACTAGCGGGTTCAGTGAGCAGTTCTTC
TRBJ2-5,.,TRBV4-1,TRBD1,CASSLGQGQWETQYF,TGCGCCAGCAGCCTGGGACAGGGGCAGTGGGAGACCCAGTACTTC
TRBJ2-3,.,TRBV5-1,TRBD1,CASSLSRGRIDTQYF,TGCGCCAGCAGCTTGTCCAGGGGGCGCATCGATACGCAGTATTTT
TRBJ2-5,.,TRBV5-4,.,CASSLYGQETQYF,TGTGCCAGCAGCTTGTACGGGCAAGAGACCCAGTACTTC
TRBJ1-1,once,TRBV7-9,.,CASSLVMGTEAFF,TGTGCCAGCAGCTTAGTTATGGGCACTGAAGCTTTCTTT
TRBJ2-5,.,TRBV2,TRBD1,CASSEGQGVETQYF,TGTGCCAGCAGTGAAGGACAGGGGGTGGAGACCCAGTACTTC
TRBJ2-6,.,TRBV5-4,.,CASSLRTGANVLTF,TGTGCCAGCAGTTTGAGAACGGGGGCCAACGTCCTGACTTTC
TRBJ1-2,.,TRBV15,.,CATSSRGALVYGYTF,TGTGCCACCAGCAGTCGGGGGGCATTGGTCTATGGCTACACCTTC
TRBJ1-6,.,TRBV2,.,CASSASDTKNSPLHF,TGTGCCAGCAGTGCCTCAGATACCAAGAATTCACCCCTCCACTTT
TRBJ2-1,.,TRBV15,TRBD2,CATSRGSGGAYNEQFF,TGTGCCACCAGCAGAGGTAGCGGGGGGGCCTACAATGAGCAGTTCTTC
TRBJ2-7,.,TRBV20-1,.,CSASRYGTTREQYF,TGCAGTGCTAGTCGTTATGGGACCACGCGCGAGCAGTACTTC
TRBJ2-1,.,TRBV2,.,CASSTDLNNEQFF,TGTGCCAGCAGTACCGACCTTAACAATGAGCAGTTCTTC
TRBJ2-5,.,TRBV11-3,TRBD2,CASSLPGGRQETQYF,TGTGCCAGCAGCTTACCGGGAGGGAGGCAAGAGACCCAGTACTTC
TRBJ1-2,.,TRBV6-5,.,CASSYSSRDYGYTF,TGTGCCAGCAGTTACTCTTCCAGGGACTATGGCTACACCTTC
TRBJ2-7,.,TRBV2,TRBD1,CASREDRGLYEQYF,TGTGCCAGCAGGGAGGACAGGGGGCTCTACGAGCAGTACTTC
TRBJ1-6,.,TRBV5-1,.,CASSLNAEAGNSPLHF,TGCGCCAGCAGCTTGAATGCCGAGGCAGGGAATTCACCCCTCCACTTT